This TCR beta chain was documented in a study of T-cell reconstitution after alpha-beta-depleted transplantation in children. Study results and caveats: Two months or so post-transplant, alpha-beta T cells reportedly derived from several hundred expanded graft clones.

Comment on this clonotype: The antigen remains unidentified.

TCRbeta library construction was performed incorporating unique molecular identifiers. MiXCR was run by TCRdb on the PCR reads, yielding one entry per CDR3 protein. This table has fewer than 450,000 distinct CDR3 sequences, 15% to 20% appearing once. V shed 0 bases, J shed 6 bases, and the junction held 4 bases outside the gene matches. CDR3 size: 14 residues. Per germline, CDR1 SGHRS and CDR2 YFSETQ. The receptor was derived from a male patient between 2 and 10 years old who had a stem cell transplant for acute lymphoblastic leukemia, so the T cells may come from the graft donor. The sequencing here drew on PBMCs, mostly from graft donor cells, taken 360 days after TCRalphabeta/CD19-depleted stem cell transplant. The rearrangement uses TRBV5-1 and TRBJ2-3; TRBD2 matches at 7 bases. In DNA, the CDR3 is TGCGCCAGCAGCTTGGGGGGGGGTCCCGATACGCAGTATTTT. This translates into CASSLGGGPDTQYF.